This T cell receptor (beta chain) stems from a study of CD8+CD57+ T cells in acquired aplastic anemia. Template material for TCR beta VDJ and CDR3 profiling consisted of genomic DNA. TCRdb recomputed calls from the reads with MiXCR, one row per CDR3 protein. The data hold around 190,000 distinct CDR3 sequences, with approximately 48% observed a single time. Germline assignment: CDR1 DFQATT and CDR2 SNEGSKA (reference sequence). This CDR3 is built from 8 residues. Trimming removed 7 bases from V and 7 bases from J, with 4 bases in between. The patients chosen for sequencing had shown expansion of CD8+CD57+ cells (detected by flow cytometry).

The chain couples TRBV20-1 to TRBJ1-2; D ambiguous. Sequencing was done on a sample of sorted CD4+, CD8+, or CD8+CD57+ T cells (not recorded which) from PBMCs. The sequence was obtained from a human donor with aplastic anemia. As DNA, the CDR3 is TGCAGTGTCCCTGGCTACACCTTC. This encodes CSVPGYTF.